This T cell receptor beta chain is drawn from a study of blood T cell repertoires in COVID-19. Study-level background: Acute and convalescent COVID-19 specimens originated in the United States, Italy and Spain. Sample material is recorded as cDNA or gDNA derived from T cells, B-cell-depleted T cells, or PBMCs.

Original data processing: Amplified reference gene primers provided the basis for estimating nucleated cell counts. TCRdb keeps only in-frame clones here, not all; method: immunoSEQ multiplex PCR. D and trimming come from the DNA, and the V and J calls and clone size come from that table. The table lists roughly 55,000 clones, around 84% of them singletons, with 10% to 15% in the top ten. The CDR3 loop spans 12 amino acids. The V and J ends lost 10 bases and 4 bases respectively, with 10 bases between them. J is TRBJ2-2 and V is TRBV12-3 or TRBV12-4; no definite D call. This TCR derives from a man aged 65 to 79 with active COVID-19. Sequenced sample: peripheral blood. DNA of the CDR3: TGTGCCACCGAGCCCCGCACCGGGGAGCTGTTTTTT. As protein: CATEPRTGELFF.